A single sample gave rise to the 30 T cell receptor beta chains below, sequenced in a study of chemoradiotherapy in HPV16-positive cancers. Produced via immunoSEQ multiplex PCR; TCRdb's table is partial and in-frame only. The sample includes about 29,000 clones, over 80% seen only once; the top ten take around 20%. This specimen consisted of blood, obtained from a patient who underwent chemoradiotherapy. Source of these receptors: a human donor with HPV-associated anogenital cancer.

The rearrangement links TRBV4-2 to TRBJ1-2, with D uncertain. Trimming pared 3 bases from V and 6 bases from J, leaving 5 bases between. CDR3 size: 11 residues. Germline CDR1 and CDR2: LGHNA and YNFKEQ. DNA of the CDR3: TGTGCCAGCAGCCAGAGGGATGGCTACACCTTC. Protein sequence: CASSQRDGYTF.

This chain joins TRBV6-5 and TRBJ2-5; perhaps TRBD2 as D (6 bases). The CDR3 length is 14 residues. The germline CDR1 and CDR2 sequences are MNHEY and SVGAGI. V gave up 2 bases and J gave up 2 bases, with 9 bases separating them. CDR3 nucleotides: TGTGCCAGCAGTTACGGGAGGCTACAAGAGACCCAGTACTTC. This gives the protein CASSYGRLQETQYF.

V usage is TRBV4-3 and J usage is TRBJ2-2; D might be TRBD1 or TRBD2, each matching 6 bases. In germline, CDR1 is LGHNA, CDR2 YSLEER. This CDR3 spans 17 amino acids. Trimming left V 0 bases short and J 1 base short, with 12 bases between. The chain's CDR3 is CASSQDIGGVNTGELFF. In DNA form, the CDR3 reads TGCGCCAGCAGCCAAGATATCGGGGGCGTGAACACCGGGGAGCTGTTTTTT.

The chain carries TRBV7-2 and TRBJ1-5, with D unresolved. CDR1 and CDR2 (germline): SGHTA, FQGNSA. This CDR3 contains 13 residues. V was shortened by 1 base and J by 6 bases, with 7 bases between the two germline ends. CDR3 protein: CASSLVVGQPQHF. For the CDR3, the DNA is TGTGCCAGCAGCTTAGTCGTGGGTCAGCCCCAGCATTTT.

The chain joins TRBV7-9 to TRBJ2-5; the match to TRBD1 covers 9 bases. This CDR3 has 15 amino acids. CDR1 is SEHNR, CDR2 FQNEAQ, per germline (reference sequence). With V trimmed by 2 bases and J by 5 bases, 6 bases remained unmatched. Written as DNA, the CDR3 is TGTGCCAGCAGCTTACGGGGACAGGGATTGGAGACCCAGTACTTC. Translated: CASSLRGQGLETQYF. Supplemented by reference TRBV7-9 and TRBJ2-5, the full variable domain reads DTGVSQNPRHKITKRGQNVTFRCDPISEHNRLYWYRQTLGQGPEFLTYFQNEAQLEKSRLLSDRFSAERPKGSFSTLEIQRTEQGDSAMYLCASSLRGQGLETQYFGPGTRLLVL.

The V gene is TRBV28, the J gene TRBJ1-6; D unresolved. Between the trimmed V and J ends, which lost 2 bases and 9 bases, there was a span of 14 bases. The CDR3 sequence is 15 residues long. From germline, CDR1 is MDHEN and CDR2 SYDVKM. The CDR3 protein is CASSLAPDGRSPLHF. DNA for the CDR3: TGTGCCAGCAGTTTAGCCCCTGATGGACGTTCACCCCTCCACTTT.

This clone appeared a single time. J is TRBJ1-5 and V is TRBV2; no clear D gene. V shed 3 bases and J shed 4 bases, with 7 bases lying between them. CDR3 length: 13 amino acids. The germline V gene encodes CDR1 SNHLY and CDR2 FYNNEI. CDR3 bases: TGTGCCAGCAGTGAGCCGGAAAATCAGCCCCAGCATTTT. Amino acid sequence: CASSEPENQPQHF.

The rearrangement uses TRBV9 and TRBJ2-2, with D perhaps matching TRBD1 (5 bases). CDR3 length equals 13 residues. Germline CDR1 is SGDLS and CDR2 is YYNGEE. V gave up 4 bases and J gave up 6 bases, with 10 bases separating them. The CDR3 DNA sequence: TGTGCCAGCAGCCCAGTAGGGGCCGGGGAGCTGTTTTTT. It encodes CASSPVGAGELFF.

The J gene is TRBJ2-1, the V gene TRBV9, with TRBD2 matching over 14 bases. This CDR3 spans 16 amino acids. The germline CDR1 and CDR2 sequences are SGDLS and YYNGEE. V shed 3 bases and J 7 bases; nucleotides not matched to a gene: 6. CDR3 sequence: CASSAGGLAGVNEQFF. CDR3 nucleotide sequence: TGTGCCAGCAGCGCAGGGGGACTAGCGGGAGTTAATGAGCAGTTCTTC.

V usage is TRBV7-6 and J usage is TRBJ1-3; the D gene is possibly TRBD1 (5 bases). The germline V and J ends were trimmed by 3 bases and 6 bases, with 15 bases remaining between them. This CDR3 is 15 amino acids long. The germline V gene encodes CDR1 SGHVS and CDR2 FNYEAQ. The CDR3 here is CASSFYPRGENTIYF. The CDR3 DNA is TGTGCCAGCAGCTTTTATCCGCGGGGCGAAAACACCATATATTTT.

The chain recombines TRBV5-6 with TRBJ2-5; perhaps TRBD2 as D (5 bases). V was cut by 0 bases and J by 1 base, with 10 bases left in between. Germline CDR1 reads SGHDT; CDR2 reads YYEEEE. The CDR3 length is 15 residues. In DNA, the CDR3 is TGTGCCAGCAGCTTGGCGGGATCTCTCCAAGAGACCCAGTACTTC. It codes for CASSLAGSLQETQYF.

V and J are TRBV27 and TRBJ1-2; a possible D gene is TRBD1 (5 bases). The CDR3 covers 14 residues. V lost 2 bases to trimming and J lost 4 bases, with 11 bases between them. The V gene's germline CDR1 is MNHEY and CDR2 SMNVEV (reference sequence). The DNA for the CDR3 is TGTGCCAGCAGTTTAACAGCCGGGGCCTATGGCTACACCTTC. The encoded protein is CASSLTAGAYGYTF.

This chain links TRBV18 with TRBJ1-1; no clear D gene. Trimming pared 3 bases from V and 2 bases from J, leaving 10 bases between. The length of the CDR3 is 14 residues. CDR1 is KGHSH, CDR2 LQKENI, per germline. In DNA, the CDR3 is TGTGCCAGCTCACCGCCCTCACTTAACACTGAAGCTTTCTTT. Translated: CASSPPSLNTEAFF.

The chain employs TRBV18 and TRBJ2-3; weak D call: TRBD2 (5 bases). Germline V gene sequence: CDR1 KGHSH, CDR2 LQKENI. The CDR3 is 15 amino acids. V was cut by 2 bases and J by 4 bases, with 13 bases left in between. The CDR3 protein is CASSPDGLEADTQYF. In nucleotides, the CDR3 is TGTGCCAGCTCACCAGATGGACTGGAGGCAGATACGCAGTATTTT.

The rearrangement uses TRBV5-4 and TRBJ2-5; perhaps TRBD2 as D (5 bases). Germline values: CDR1 SGHNT, CDR2 YYREEE (reference sequence). Between the trimmed V and J ends, which lost 4 bases and 0 bases, there was a span of 13 bases. This CDR3 has 15 residues. DNA for the CDR3: TGTGCCAGCAGCCGGTATGGCGGGTACCAAGAGACCCAGTACTTC. Encoded protein: CASSRYGGYQETQYF. The whole variable domain, filled in from reference TRBV5-4 and TRBJ2-5, reads ETGVTQSPTHLIKTRGQQVTLRCSSQSGHNTVSWYQQALGQGPQFIFQYYREEENGRGNFPPRFSGLQFPNYSSELNVNALELDDSALYLCASSRYGGYQETQYFGPGTRLLVL.

J is TRBJ2-3 and V is TRBV4-3, with 11 nucleotides matching TRBD2. Germline V gives CDR1 LGHNA, CDR2 YSLEER. The CDR3 loop spans 18 amino acids. The trim removed 0 bases at V and 5 bases at J, leaving 10 bases unmatched. The CDR3 coding sequence is TGCGCCAGCAGCCAAGATCTACCAACTAGCGGGGGACTAGATACGCAGTATTTT. It yields the protein CASSQDLPTSGGLDTQYF.

The rearrangement links TRBV28 to TRBJ2-5, with 8 nucleotides matching TRBD1. CDR3 length equals 14 residues. The V gene end was trimmed by 6 bases and the J gene end by 5 bases; junction bases not matched to a gene: 8. Germline V lookup: CDR1 MDHEN, CDR2 SYDVKM. The CDR3: CASSRVTGGETQYF. The CDR3 nucleotides are TGTGCCAGCAGCCGAGTTACAGGGGGGGAGACCCAGTACTTC.

This chain connects TRBV5-1 to TRBJ2-7; the match to TRBD1 covers 10 bases. Germline V gives CDR1 SGHRS, CDR2 YFSETQ. This CDR3 region has 15 residues. V gave up 5 bases and J gave up 0 bases; unmatched junction bases: 5. CDR3 in amino acids: CASRTGQGGSYEQYF. CDR3 coding DNA: TGCGCCAGCAGGACCGGACAGGGGGGCTCCTACGAGCAGTACTTC. Using reference TRBV5-1 and TRBJ2-7 for the parts outside the CDR3, the full variable domain is KAGVTQTPRYLIKTRGQQVTLSCSPISGHRSVSWYQQTPGQGLQFLFEYFSETQRNKGNFPGRFSGRQFSNSRSEMNVSTLELGDSALYLCASRTGQGGSYEQYFGPGTRLTVT.

This chain links TRBV11-2 with TRBJ2-4; 7 bases align to TRBD2. The CDR3 runs 17 residues. Trimming took 6 bases from V and 5 from J; bases not matched to a gene: 16. CDR1 is SGHAT, CDR2 FQNNGV, per germline. CDR3 coding DNA: TGTGCCAGCAGAACCCTCCTAGCGGTATCTAGCCAAAACATTCAGTACTTC. It translates to CASRTLLAVSSQNIQYF.

This chain links TRBV7-2 with TRBJ2-3, with 10 bases aligning to TRBD2. CDR1 is SGHTA, CDR2 FQGNSA, per germline. CDR3 length equals 18 residues. Trimming cost V 0 bases and J 2 bases; bases outside gene matches: 8. CDR3 residues: CASSLARGLAGATDTQYF. CDR3 coding DNA: TGTGCCAGCAGCTTAGCGCGGGGGCTAGCGGGGGCCACAGATACGCAGTATTTT.

This rearrangement joins TRBV14 to TRBJ2-7; 8 nucleotides align to TRBD1. Trimming at V came to 3 bases and at J to 4 bases, leaving 8 bases not matched to a gene. CDR3 length: 15 amino acids. Germline V lookup: CDR1 SGHDN, CDR2 FVKESK. This CDR3 reads CASSQLPGQDYEQYF. The CDR3 DNA sequence: TGTGCCAGCAGCCAGCTCCCGGGACAGGATTACGAGCAGTACTTC.

The rearrangement joins TRBV4-3 to TRBJ1-6; D remains ambiguous. This CDR3 has 13 residues. V was shortened by 0 bases and J by 6 bases, with 3 bases between the two germline ends. Germline values: CDR1 LGHNA, CDR2 YSLEER. For the CDR3, the DNA is TGCGCCAGCAGCCAAGATTTTAATTCACCCCTCCACTTT. Encoded protein: CASSQDFNSPLHF.

The chain links TRBV7-7 to TRBJ2-5; D is undetermined. Germline CDR1 is SSHAT and CDR2 is FNYEAQ (reference sequence). V lost 0 bases and J 5 bases, leaving 7 bases between the germline ends. The CDR3 extends over 13 amino acids. The CDR3 nucleotides are TGTGCCAGCAGCTTAGCAGGGCCGGAGACCCAGTACTTC. Translated, it gives CASSLAGPETQYF.

The chain joins TRBV9 to TRBJ2-1, with D possibly TRBD2 on 6 matching bases. Germline CDR1 reads SGDLS; CDR2 reads YYNGEE. CDR3 length: 15 residues. V lost 2 bases, J lost 1 base, and 10 bases lay in between. The CDR3 region is CASSVNSGSYNEQFF. The CDR3 DNA sequence: TGTGCCAGCAGCGTGAATAGCGGTTCCTACAATGAGCAGTTCTTC.

The CDR3 nucleotides read TGTGCCTGGAGTGTCCTAGCGGACGAAGAGACCCAGTACTTC. This sequence encodes CAWSVLADEETQYF. V is TRBV30 and J is TRBJ2-5; 7 nucleotides line up with TRBD2. This CDR3 has 14 amino acids. The V gene's germline CDR1 is GTSNPN and CDR2 SVGIG (reference sequence). The ends lost 0 bases at V and 3 bases at J; junction bases unmatched: 4. Filled out from reference TRBV30 and TRBJ2-5, the complete variable domain reads SQTIHQWPATLVQPVGSPLSLECTVEGTSNPNLYWYRQAAGRGLQLLFYSVGIGQISSEVPQNLSASRPQDRQFILSSKKLLLSDSGFYLCAWSVLADEETQYFGPGTRLLVL.

The CDR3 loop reads CASRTGGVNIQYF. The CDR3 bases are TGTGCCAGCAGGACCGGAGGGGTGAACATTCAGTACTTC. The chain recombines TRBV27 with TRBJ2-4, with TRBD2 as a possible D gene (6 bases). CDR3 length equals 13 residues. Trimming left V 6 bases short and J 7 bases short, with 13 bases between. Per the germline V gene, CDR1 is MNHEY and CDR2 is SMNVEV (reference sequence).

To note about this clone: The identical CDR3 is also encoded by other nucleotide sequences in the sample. This chain links TRBV5-4 with TRBJ2-1; 11 nucleotides align to TRBD2. The CDR3 totals 15 residues. The V and J ends lost 3 bases and 5 bases, in that order; junction bases with no gene match: 4. Germline CDR1 and CDR2: SGHNT and YYREEE (reference sequence). In nucleotides, the CDR3 is TGTGCCAGCAGCTCCGGGACTAGCGGAAACAATGAGCAGTTCTTC. It specifies CASSSGTSGNNEQFF.

The chain employs TRBV6-5 and TRBJ1-1; D unresolved. This CDR3 is built from 15 residues. V lost 0 bases and J lost 1, with 9 bases in between. CDR1 and CDR2 (germline): MNHEY, SVGAGI. The CDR3 nucleotides read TGTGCCAGCAGTTACTCGCGAACGGGGAACACTGAAGCTTTCTTT. Protein: CASSYSRTGNTEAFF.

This rearrangement joins TRBV6-5 to TRBJ1-5, with D possibly matching TRBD1 (6 bases). The CDR3 runs to 16 residues. Per the germline V gene, CDR1 is MNHEY and CDR2 is SVGAGI. The ends were cut back, 4 bases at V and 4 bases at J, with 17 bases in the middle. The CDR3, as DNA: TGTGCCAGCAGTTTCTCGACTTCCCAGGGGAATCAGCCCCAGCATTTT. This translates into CASSFSTSQGNQPQHF.

V is TRBV5-1 and J is TRBJ2-5; D is ambiguous. The germline CDR1 and CDR2 sequences are SGHRS and YFSETQ. CDR3 length: 14 residues. V lost 0 bases and J lost 5, with 11 bases in between. DNA of the CDR3: TGCGCCAGCAGCTTGGGGCAGAACCGGGAGACCCAGTACTTC. As protein: CASSLGQNRETQYF. Using reference TRBV5-1 and TRBJ2-5 for the parts outside the CDR3, the full variable domain is KAGVTQTPRYLIKTRGQQVTLSCSPISGHRSVSWYQQTPGQGLQFLFEYFSETQRNKGNFPGRFSGRQFSNSRSEMNVSTLELGDSALYLCASSLGQNRETQYFGPGTRLLVL.